This T cell receptor beta chain derives from a study of blood T cells in healthy people across ages (dated by TCRdb to about 2015). Study-level background: In model experiments, template switching captured roughly one uniquely barcoded TCR beta cDNA molecule for every two T cells. The study measured age-related changes in TCR beta repertoire diversity using deep sequencing normalized with unique cDNA molecular identifiers. Four age groups were formed from the donors: young (average approximately 15 years), middle-aged (approximately 40), aged (about 68) and long-lived (roughly 81). To avoid experimental bias, donors of different ages were randomly spread across the sequencing lanes. Two additional independent replicas of 1 million unique cDNA reads from the same blood draw were analyzed for two donors (one aged 18 to 29 and one aged 80 or older).

What the authors observed across the whole study: Conclusive comparison of naive and antigen-experienced compartments was prevented by the profiling of bulk unsorted PBMCs. Estimates of total diversity based on one million sequenced T cells were regarded as lower bounds and as underestimates. As age increased, observed TCR beta diversity per million T cells dropped in a roughly linear way, and a significant reduction was already evident by age 40. Compared with the aged group, the long-lived group had more naive CD4+ T cells, fewer expanded clones and increased TCR diversity, a pattern suggesting age selection. Because donor CMV infection status was unknown, age-related changes in expanded clonotypes were potentially confounded. A strong correlation was found between observed TCR beta diversity and the percentage of naive T cells measured by flow cytometry.

Systemically healthy Caucasian individuals from Russia, approximately 39 in total and aged about 6 to 100 years, were included as donors. About 9.6 milliliters of peripheral blood were collected from each donor into EDTA-treated Vacutainer tubes. Ficoll-Paque density-gradient centrifugation was used to isolate PBMCs, with at least 6.5 million obtained per sample. Total RNA, at least 6 micrograms per sample, was extracted from PBMCs with Trizol reagent. The percentages of naive CD45RAhigh/CD27high T cells were determined by flow cytometry on a PBMC aliquot from every donor. The library came from 5' RACE. For sequencing, an Illumina HiSeq 2500 was employed. The second PCR ran for about 7 to 11 cycles and used a J-beta primer mix along with a sample-barcoded 5' primer. Each TCR beta cDNA molecule received a unique molecular identifier from a template-switch 5' adaptor carrying 12 random nucleotides. Each sample yielded at least 2.5 million CDR3-containing paired-end reads. All of the RNA was converted into first-strand cDNA using the Mint cDNA synthesis kit, with a TRBC-specific oligonucleotide serving as the primer. Following uracil-DNA glycosylase treatment, all cDNA underwent a first 18-cycle PCR with the universal primers M1SS and BC2_uni_R. The study's processing was this. For normalization, 1 million high-quality reads, each with a distinct molecular identifier, were randomly selected from each sample. Instead of being binned into consensus sequences, reads that shared molecular identifiers were thrown out. CDR3 identification, clonotype clustering and error correction used MiTCR with a Q25 quality threshold and the strictest error-elimination algorithm. A nonparametric unseen species model using Euler transformation provided a lower-bound estimate of total TCR beta diversity. TCRdb passed the public sequencing reads through fastp at Q25 and MiXCR, retaining productive beta sequences. Each entry merges the rows of one CDR3 protein and shows their most common DNA and genes. These V and J calls derive from TCRdb rather than the authors' analysis. The sample table lists roughly 830,000 distinct CDR3 sequences, around 62% of them with a count of one. In total, the top ten clones hold around 30% of the sample.

The CDR3, cysteine through phenylalanine, is 14 amino acids long. The retained sequence is limited to the CDR3, 42 bases, with the frame set at the first base. At the junction V is shortened by 5 bases and J by 0 bases, with 10 bases in between. CDR1 LNHDA and CDR2 SQIVND were looked up in the germline V gene (reference sequence). Note on this clonotype: Its antigen is not yet known. No much larger clonotype is one base removed from it; base qualities were not supplied.

The sequenced sample was blood. The TCR was taken from a man aged 30 to 45 in good health. This sequence uses TRBV19 and TRBJ2-5; TRBD1 might be the D gene, on 5 matching bases. The CDR3 reads CASSHTGYQETQYF. The DNA sequence is given as TGTGCCAGTAGTCACACAGGATACCAAGAGACCCAGTACTTC.